This TCR beta chain comes out of a study of control samples from healthy donors and cancer patients. Between the trimmed V and J ends, which lost 4 bases and 7 bases, there was a span of 13 bases. CDR3 length: 12 residues. The germline gives CDR1 GTSNPN, CDR2 SVGIG (reference sequence). Generated by immunoSEQ multiplex PCR, the TCRdb table keeps only in-frame clones and is missing some. The sample holds 120,000 to 150,000 clones; over 85% are singletons and the top ten take more than 5%. The genes are TRBV30 and TRBJ1-1, with no clear D. The TCR comes from a young man in good health. The material sequenced was blood. The chain's CDR3 is CAWTGGMVEAFF. The CDR3 DNA reads TGTGCCTGGACGGGAGGGATGGTTGAAGCTTTCTTT.